This paragraph reports one TCR beta chain. The sample comes from a study of shared clonotypes between healthy human individuals. The overall study: Researchers assigned three CD4 naive, three CD4 memory, two CD8 naive and one CD8 memory plate to each donor.

CDR3 length: 14 residues. Generated by immunoSEQ multiplex PCR, the TCRdb table keeps only in-frame clones and is missing some. The repertoire includes more than 1.2 million clones, approximately 98.5% of them detected once, and under 0.45% sits in the top ten. The sequencing sample was made of naive CD4+ T cells sorted from blood. Subset specified: CD45RA+ positively selected. This sequence joins TRBV21-1 and TRBJ2-5; no DNA check was done on the table's D call, TRBD1. TRBV21-1 is given as a pseudogene. This sequence originates from a man under 40 in good health. The CDR3 DNA reads as TGTGCCAGCAGCAATACCTCCGAGCAGGGGACCCAGTACTTC. It yields the protein CASSNTSEQGTQYF.